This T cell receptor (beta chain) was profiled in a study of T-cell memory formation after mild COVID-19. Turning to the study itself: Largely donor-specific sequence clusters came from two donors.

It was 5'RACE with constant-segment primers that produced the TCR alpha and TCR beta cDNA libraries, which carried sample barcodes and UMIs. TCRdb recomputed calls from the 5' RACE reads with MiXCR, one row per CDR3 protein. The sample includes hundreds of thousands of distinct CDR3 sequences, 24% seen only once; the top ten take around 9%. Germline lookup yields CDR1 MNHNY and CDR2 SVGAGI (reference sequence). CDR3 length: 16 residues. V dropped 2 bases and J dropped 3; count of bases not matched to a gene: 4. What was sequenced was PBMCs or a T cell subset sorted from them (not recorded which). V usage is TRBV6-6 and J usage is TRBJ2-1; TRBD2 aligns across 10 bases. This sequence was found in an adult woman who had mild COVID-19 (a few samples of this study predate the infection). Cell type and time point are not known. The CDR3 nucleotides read TGTGCCAGCAGTTACCTTACTAGCGGGAACTACAATGAGCAGTTCTTC. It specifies CASSYLTSGNYNEQFF.